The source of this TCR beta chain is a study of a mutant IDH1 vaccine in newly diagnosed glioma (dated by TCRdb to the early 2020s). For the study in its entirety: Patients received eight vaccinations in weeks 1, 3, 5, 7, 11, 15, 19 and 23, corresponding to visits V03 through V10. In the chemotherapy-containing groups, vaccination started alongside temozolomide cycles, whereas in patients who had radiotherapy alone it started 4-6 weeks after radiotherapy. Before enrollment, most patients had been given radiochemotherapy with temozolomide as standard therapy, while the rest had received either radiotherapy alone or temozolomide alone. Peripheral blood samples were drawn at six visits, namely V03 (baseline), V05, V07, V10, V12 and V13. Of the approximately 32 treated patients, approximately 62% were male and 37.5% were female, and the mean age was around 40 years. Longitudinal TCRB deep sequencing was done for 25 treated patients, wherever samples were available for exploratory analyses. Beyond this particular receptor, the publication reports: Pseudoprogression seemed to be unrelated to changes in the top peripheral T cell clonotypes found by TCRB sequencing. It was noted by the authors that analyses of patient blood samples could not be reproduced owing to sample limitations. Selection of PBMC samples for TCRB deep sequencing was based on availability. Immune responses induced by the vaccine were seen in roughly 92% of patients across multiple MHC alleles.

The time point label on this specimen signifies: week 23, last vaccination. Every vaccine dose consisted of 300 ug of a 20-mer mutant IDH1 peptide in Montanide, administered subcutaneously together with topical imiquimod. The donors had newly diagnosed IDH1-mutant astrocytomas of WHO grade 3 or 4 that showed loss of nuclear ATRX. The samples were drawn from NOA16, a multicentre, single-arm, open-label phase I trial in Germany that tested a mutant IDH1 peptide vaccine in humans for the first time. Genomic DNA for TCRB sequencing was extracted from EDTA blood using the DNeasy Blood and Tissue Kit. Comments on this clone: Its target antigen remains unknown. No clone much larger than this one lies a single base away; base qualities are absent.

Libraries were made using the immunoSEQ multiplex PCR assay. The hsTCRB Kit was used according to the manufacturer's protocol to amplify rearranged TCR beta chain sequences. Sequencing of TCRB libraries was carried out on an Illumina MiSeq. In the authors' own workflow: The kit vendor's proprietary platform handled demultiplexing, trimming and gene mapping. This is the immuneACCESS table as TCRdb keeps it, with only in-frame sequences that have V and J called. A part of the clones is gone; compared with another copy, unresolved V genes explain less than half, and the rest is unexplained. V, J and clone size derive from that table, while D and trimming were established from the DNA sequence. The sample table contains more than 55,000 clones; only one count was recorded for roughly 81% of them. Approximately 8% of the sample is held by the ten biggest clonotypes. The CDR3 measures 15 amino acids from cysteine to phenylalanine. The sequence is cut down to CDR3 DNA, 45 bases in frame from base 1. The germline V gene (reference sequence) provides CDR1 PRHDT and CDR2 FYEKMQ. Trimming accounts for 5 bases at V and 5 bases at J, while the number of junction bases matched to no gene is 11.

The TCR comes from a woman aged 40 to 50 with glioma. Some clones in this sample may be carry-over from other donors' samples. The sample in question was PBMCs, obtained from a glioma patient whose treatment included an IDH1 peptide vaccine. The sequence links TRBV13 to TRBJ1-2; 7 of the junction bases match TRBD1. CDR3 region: CASSIQGPVPYGYTF. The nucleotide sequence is TGTGCCAGCAGCATACAGGGGCCCGTCCCTTATGGCTACACCTTC.